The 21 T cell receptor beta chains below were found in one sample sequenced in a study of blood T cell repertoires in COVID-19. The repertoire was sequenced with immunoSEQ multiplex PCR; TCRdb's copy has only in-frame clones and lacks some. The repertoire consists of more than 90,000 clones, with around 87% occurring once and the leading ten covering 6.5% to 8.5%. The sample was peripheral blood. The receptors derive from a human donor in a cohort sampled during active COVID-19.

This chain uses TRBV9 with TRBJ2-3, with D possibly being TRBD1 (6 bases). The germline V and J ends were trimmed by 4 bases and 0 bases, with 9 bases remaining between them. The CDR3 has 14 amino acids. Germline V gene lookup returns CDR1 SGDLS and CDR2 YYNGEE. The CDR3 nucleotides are TGTGCCAGCAGCCAGGGGCCAAGCACAGATACGCAGTATTTT. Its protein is CASSQGPSTDTQYF. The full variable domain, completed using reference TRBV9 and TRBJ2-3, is DSGVTQTPKHLITATGQRVTLRCSPRSGDLSVYWYQQSLDQGLQFLIQYYNGEERAKGNILERFSAQQFPDLHSELNLSSLELGDSALYFCASSQGPSTDTQYFGPGTRLTVL.

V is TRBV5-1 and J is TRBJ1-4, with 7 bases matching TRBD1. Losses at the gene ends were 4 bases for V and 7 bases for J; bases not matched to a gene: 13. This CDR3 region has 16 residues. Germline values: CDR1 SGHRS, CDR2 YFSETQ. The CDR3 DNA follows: TGCGCCAGCAGCACTGGGACAGCCGGTGATTTTGAAAAACTGTTTTTT. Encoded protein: CASSTGTAGDFEKLFF.

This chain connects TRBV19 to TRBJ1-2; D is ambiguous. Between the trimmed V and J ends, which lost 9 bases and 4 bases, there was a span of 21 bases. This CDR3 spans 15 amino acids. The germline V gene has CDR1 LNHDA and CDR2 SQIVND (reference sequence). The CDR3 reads CASLPGSSTSYGYTF. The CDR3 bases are TGTGCCAGCCTACCCGGGAGTTCAACCTCCTATGGCTACACCTTC. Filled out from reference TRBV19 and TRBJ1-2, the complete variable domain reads DGGITQSPKYLFRKEGQNVTLSCEQNLNHDAMYWYRQDPGQGLRLIYYSQIVNDFQKGDIAEGYSVSREKKESFPLTVTSAQKNPTAFYLCASLPGSSTSYGYTFGSGTRLTVV.

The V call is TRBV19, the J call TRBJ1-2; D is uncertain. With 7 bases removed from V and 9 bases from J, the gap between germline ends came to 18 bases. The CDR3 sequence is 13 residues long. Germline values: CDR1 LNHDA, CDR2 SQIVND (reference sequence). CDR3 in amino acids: CASNLDTLGSYTF. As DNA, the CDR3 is TGTGCCAGTAACCTCGACACACTCGGGAGCTACACCTTC.

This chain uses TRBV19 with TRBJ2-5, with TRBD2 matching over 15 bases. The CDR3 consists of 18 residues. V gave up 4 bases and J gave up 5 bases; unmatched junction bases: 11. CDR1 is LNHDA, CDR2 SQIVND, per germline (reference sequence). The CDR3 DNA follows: TGTGCCAGTAGTACCACGACCGGGACTAGCGGGAGGAGGGAGACCCAGTACTTC. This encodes CASSTTTGTSGRRETQYF. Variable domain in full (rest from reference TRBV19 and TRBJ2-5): DGGITQSPKYLFRKEGQNVTLSCEQNLNHDAMYWYRQDPGQGLRLIYYSQIVNDFQKGDIAEGYSVSREKKESFPLTVTSAQKNPTAFYLCASSTTTGTSGRRETQYFGPGTRLLVL.

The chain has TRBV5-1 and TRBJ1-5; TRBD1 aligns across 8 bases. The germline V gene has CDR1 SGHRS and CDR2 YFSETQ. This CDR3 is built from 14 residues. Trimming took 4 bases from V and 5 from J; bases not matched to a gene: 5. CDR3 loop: CASSPTGVDQPQHF. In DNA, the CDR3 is TGCGCCAGCAGCCCGACAGGGGTTGATCAGCCCCAGCATTTT.

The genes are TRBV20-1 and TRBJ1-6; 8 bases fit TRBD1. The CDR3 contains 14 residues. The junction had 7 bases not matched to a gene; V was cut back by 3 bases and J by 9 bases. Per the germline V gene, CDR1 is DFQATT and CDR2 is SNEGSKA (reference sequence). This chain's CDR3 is CSASVGQDSSPLHF. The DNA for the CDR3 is TGCAGTGCTAGTGTGGGACAGGATAGTTCACCCCTCCACTTT.

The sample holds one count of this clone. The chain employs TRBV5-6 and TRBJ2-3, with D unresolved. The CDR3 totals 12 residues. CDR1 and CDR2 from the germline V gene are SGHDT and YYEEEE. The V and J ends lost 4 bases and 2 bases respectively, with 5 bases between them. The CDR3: CASSPITDTQYF. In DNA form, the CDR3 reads TGTGCCAGCAGCCCCATCACAGATACGCAGTATTTT.

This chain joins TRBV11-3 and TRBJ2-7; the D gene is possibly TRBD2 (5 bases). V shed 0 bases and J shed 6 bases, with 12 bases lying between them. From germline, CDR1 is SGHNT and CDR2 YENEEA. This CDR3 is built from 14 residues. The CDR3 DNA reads TGTGCCAGCAGCTTAGATAGGACGGGGAGCGAGCAGTACTTC. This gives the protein CASSLDRTGSEQYF.

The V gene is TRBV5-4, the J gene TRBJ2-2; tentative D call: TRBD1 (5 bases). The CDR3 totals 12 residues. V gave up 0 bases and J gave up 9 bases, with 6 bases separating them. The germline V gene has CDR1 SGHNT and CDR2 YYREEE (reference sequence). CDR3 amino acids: CASSLEGWELFF. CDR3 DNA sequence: TGTGCCAGCAGCTTGGAGGGGTGGGAGCTGTTTTTT.

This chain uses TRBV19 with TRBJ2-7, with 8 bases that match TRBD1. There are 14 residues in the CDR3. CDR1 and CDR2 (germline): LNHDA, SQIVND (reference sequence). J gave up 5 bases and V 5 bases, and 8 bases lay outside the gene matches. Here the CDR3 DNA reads TGTGCCAGTAGTCTACAGGGGGTCCGACACGAGCAGTACTTC. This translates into CASSLQGVRHEQYF.

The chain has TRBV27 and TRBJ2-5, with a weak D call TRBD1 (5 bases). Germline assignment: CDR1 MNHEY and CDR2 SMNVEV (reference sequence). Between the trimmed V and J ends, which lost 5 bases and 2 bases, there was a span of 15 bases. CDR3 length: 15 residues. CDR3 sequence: CASSDRPWTQETQYF. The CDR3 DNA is TGTGCCAGCAGTGACCGACCCTGGACACAAGAGACCCAGTACTTC.

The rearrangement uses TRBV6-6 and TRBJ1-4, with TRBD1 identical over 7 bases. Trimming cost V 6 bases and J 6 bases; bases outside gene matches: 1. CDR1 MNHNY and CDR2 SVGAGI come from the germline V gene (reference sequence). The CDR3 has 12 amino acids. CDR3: CASRRGHEKLFF. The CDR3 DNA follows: TGTGCCAGCAGGAGGGGGCATGAAAAACTGTTTTTT.

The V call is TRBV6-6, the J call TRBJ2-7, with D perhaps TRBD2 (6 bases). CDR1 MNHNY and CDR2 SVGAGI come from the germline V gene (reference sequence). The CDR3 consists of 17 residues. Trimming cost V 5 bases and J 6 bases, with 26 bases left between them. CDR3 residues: CASSRVVTGEVGPEQYF. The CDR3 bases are TGTGCCAGCAGTCGGGTTGTTACGGGGGAAGTAGGACCCGAGCAGTACTTC.

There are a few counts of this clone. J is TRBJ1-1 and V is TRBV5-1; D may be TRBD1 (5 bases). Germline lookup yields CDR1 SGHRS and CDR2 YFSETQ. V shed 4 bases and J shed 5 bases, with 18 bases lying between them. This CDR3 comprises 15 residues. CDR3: CASSAVKVQGTEAFF. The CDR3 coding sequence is TGCGCCAGCAGCGCGGTAAAAGTGCAGGGAACTGAAGCTTTCTTT.

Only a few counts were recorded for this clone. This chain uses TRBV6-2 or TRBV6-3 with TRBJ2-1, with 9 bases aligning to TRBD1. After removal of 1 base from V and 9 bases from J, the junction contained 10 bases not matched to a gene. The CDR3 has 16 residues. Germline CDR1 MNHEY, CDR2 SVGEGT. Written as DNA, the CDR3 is TGTGCCAGCAGTTACTTTGGGACAGGGCATGGAGGTGAGCAGTTCTTC. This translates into CASSYFGTGHGGEQFF.

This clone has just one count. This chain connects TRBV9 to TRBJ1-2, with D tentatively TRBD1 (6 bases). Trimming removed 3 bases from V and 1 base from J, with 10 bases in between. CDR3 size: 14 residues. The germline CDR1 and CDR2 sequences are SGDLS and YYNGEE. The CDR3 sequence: CASSAQGINYGYTF. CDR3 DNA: TGTGCCAGCAGCGCGCAGGGGATTAACTATGGCTACACCTTC. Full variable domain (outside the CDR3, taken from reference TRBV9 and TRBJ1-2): DSGVTQTPKHLITATGQRVTLRCSPRSGDLSVYWYQQSLDQGLQFLIQYYNGEERAKGNILERFSAQQFPDLHSELNLSSLELGDSALYFCASSAQGINYGYTFGSGTRLTVV.

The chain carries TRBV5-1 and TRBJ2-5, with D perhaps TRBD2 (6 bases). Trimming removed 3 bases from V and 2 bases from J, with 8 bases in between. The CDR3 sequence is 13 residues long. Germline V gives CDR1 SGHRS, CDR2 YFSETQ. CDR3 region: CASSSSVQETQYF. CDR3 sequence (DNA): TGCGCCAGCAGCTCTAGCGTACAAGAGACCCAGTACTTC.

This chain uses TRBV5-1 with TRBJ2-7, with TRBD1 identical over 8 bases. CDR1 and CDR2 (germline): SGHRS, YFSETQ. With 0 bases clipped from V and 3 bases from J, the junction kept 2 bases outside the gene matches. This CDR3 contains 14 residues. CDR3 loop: CASSLGDRGYEQYF. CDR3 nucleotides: TGCGCCAGCAGCTTGGGCGACAGGGGCTACGAGCAGTACTTC.

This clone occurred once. This CDR3 is CASSFGLARNEQFF. For the CDR3, the DNA is TGTGCCAGCAGCTTCGGACTAGCAAGGAATGAGCAGTTCTTC. The V and J genes are TRBV9 and TRBJ2-1; 8 nucleotides align to TRBD2. With 4 bases clipped from V and 7 bases from J, the junction kept 7 bases outside the gene matches. Germline V gives CDR1 SGDLS, CDR2 YYNGEE. CDR3 size: 14 residues.

The chain's CDR3 is CASSVLDKHLSGANVLTF. In nucleotides, the CDR3 is TGTGCCAGCAGTGTTCTTGACAAACATCTCTCTGGGGCCAACGTCCTGACTTTC. The rearrangement uses TRBV27 and TRBJ2-6; D not resolved. Germline V lookup: CDR1 MNHEY, CDR2 SMNVEV (reference sequence). Trimming took off 5 bases at V and 0 bases at J, with 17 bases between the two ends. The CDR3 sequence is 18 residues long.